This entry concerns a single T cell receptor (beta chain). Its specificity is not known. Both 60 Vbeta primers and 13 Jbeta primers went into the PCR. Sequenced by immunoSEQ multiplex PCR; TCRdb stores in-frame clones only, minus some. The table shows about 190,000 clones, with about four fifths occurring only once. The source of the sample is a study of cytomegalovirus exposure and HLA in healthy donors. Findings of the study overall: Around 18,000 TCR beta sequences were associated with HLA alleles at 0.05 false discovery rate in a later analysis.

V gave up 3 bases and J gave up 0 bases; unmatched junction bases: 6. The CDR3 spans 17 residues. Per the germline V gene, CDR1 is SGDLS and CDR2 is YYNGEE. The TCR comes from a man aged 40-55 years in good health and CMV-seropositive. This chain joins TRBV9 and TRBJ2-6; 7 bases fit TRBD1. The source material was PBMCs. CDR3 residues: CASSDPGQSSGANVLTF. Written as DNA, the CDR3 is TGTGCCAGCAGCGATCCGGGACAGAGCTCTGGGGCCAACGTCCTGACTTTC.